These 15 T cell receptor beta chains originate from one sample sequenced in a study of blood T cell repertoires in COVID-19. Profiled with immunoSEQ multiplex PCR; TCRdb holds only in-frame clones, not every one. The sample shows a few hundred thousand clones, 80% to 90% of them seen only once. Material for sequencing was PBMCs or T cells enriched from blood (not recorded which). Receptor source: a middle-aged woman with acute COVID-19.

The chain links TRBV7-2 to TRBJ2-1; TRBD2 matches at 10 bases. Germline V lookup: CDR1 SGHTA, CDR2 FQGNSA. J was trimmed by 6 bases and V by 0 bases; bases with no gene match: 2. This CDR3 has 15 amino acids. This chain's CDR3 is CASSLAAGGFNEQFF. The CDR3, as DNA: TGTGCCAGCAGCTTAGCAGCGGGAGGGTTCAATGAGCAGTTCTTC.

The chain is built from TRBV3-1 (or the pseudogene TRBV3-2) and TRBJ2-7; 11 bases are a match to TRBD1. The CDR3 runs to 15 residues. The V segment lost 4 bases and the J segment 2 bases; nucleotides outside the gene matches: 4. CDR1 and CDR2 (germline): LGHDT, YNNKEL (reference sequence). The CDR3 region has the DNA TGTGCCAGCAGCCTTGGACAGGGGGCCCCCTACGAGCAGTACTTC. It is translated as CASSLGQGAPYEQYF.

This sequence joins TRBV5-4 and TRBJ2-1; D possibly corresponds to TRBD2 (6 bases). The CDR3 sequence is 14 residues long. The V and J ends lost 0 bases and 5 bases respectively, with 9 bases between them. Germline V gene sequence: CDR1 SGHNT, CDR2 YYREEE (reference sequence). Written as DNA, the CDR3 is TGTGCCAGCAGCTTGGCCTGGGGGGACAATGAGCAGTTCTTC. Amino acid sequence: CASSLAWGDNEQFF.

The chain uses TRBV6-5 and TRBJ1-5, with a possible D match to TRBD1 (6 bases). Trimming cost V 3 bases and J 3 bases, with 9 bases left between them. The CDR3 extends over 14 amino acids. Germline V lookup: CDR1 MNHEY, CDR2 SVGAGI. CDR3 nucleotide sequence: TGTGCCAGCAGTTATGGACAGAACAATCAGCCCCAGCATTTT. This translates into CASSYGQNNQPQHF.

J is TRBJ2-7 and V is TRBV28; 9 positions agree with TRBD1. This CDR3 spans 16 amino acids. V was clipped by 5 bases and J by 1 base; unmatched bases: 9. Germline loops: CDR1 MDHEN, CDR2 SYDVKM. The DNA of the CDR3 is TGTGCCAGCAGTCCCATGGGGACAGGGAGATCCTACGAGCAGTACTTC. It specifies CASSPMGTGRSYEQYF.

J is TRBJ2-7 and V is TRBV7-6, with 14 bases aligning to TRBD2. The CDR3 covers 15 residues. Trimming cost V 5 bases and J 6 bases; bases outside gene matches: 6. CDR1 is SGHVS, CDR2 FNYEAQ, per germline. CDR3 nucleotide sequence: TGTGCCAGCAGCCCCGGGACTAGCGGGAGCGTCGAGCAGTACTTC. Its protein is CASSPGTSGSVEQYF.

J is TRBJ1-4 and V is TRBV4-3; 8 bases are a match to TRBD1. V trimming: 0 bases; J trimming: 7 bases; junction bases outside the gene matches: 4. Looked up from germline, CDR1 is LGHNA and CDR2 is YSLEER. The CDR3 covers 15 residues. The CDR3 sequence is CASSQDETGVEKLFF. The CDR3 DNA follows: TGCGCCAGCAGCCAAGACGAGACAGGGGTTGAAAAACTGTTTTTT.

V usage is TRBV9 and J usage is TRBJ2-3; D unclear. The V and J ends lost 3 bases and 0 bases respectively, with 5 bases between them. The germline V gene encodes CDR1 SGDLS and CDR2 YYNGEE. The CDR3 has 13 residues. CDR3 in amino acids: CASSETSTDTQYF. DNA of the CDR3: TGTGCCAGCAGCGAAACTAGCACAGATACGCAGTATTTT.

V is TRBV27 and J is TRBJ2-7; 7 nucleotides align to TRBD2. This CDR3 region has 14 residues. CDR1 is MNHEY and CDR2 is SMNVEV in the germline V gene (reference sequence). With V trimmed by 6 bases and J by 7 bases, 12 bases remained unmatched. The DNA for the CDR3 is TGTGCCAGCAGCCGTGGGGGAGGGCGTGCGGAGCAGTACTTC. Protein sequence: CASSRGGGRAEQYF.

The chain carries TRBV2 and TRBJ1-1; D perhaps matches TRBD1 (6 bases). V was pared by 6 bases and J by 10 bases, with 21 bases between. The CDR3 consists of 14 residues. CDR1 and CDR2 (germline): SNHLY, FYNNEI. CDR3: CASRALQGAESAFF. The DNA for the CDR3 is TGTGCCAGCAGGGCCCTACAGGGAGCTGAATCAGCTTTCTTT.

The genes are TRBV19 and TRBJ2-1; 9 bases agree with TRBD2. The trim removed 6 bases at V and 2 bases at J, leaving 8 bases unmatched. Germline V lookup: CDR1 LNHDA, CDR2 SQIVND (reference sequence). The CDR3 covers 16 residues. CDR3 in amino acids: CASSKAGGPPYNEQFF. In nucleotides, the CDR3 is TGTGCCAGTAGCAAAGCGGGAGGACCTCCCTACAATGAGCAGTTCTTC.

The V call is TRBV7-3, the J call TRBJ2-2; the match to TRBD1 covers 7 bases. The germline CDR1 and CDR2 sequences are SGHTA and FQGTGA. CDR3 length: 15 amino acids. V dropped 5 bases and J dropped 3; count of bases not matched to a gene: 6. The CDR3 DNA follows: TGTGCCAGCAGCCCCGGACAGGTTGACACCGGGGAGCTGTTTTTT. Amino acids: CASSPGQVDTGELFF.

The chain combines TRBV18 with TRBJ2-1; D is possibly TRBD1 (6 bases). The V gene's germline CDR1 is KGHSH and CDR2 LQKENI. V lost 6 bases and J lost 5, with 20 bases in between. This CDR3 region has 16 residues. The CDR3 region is CASSNRSRGADNEQFF. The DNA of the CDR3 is TGTGCCAGCTCGAACCGAAGCAGGGGCGCCGACAATGAGCAGTTCTTC.

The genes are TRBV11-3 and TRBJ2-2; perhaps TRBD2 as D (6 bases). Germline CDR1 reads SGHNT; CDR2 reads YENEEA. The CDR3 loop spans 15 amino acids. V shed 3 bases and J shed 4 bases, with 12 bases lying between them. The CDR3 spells CASSFSGSGTGELFF. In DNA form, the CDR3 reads TGTGCCAGCAGCTTTTCCGGGAGCGGCACCGGGGAGCTGTTTTTT.

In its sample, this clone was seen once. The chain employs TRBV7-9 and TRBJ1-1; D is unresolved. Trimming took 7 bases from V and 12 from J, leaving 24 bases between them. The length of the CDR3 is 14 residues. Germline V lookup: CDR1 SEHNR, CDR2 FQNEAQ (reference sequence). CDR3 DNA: TGTGCCAGCAATCACCCTCTCGAGGAGGCCGGGACTTTCTTT. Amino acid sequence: CASNHPLEEAGTFF.